This T cell receptor (beta chain) was sequenced during a study of Ad26.COV2.S vaccination and SARS-CoV-2 variants. Study results and caveats: It was vaccine recipients, not placebo recipients, who had the higher spike-specific TCR breadth. Measurements of TCR breadth and depth may have given underestimates of the total T cell responses. Responses of spike-specific T cells (both CD8+ and CD4+) reportedly showed substantial breadth after vaccination. For non-spike TCRs, breadth in vaccine recipients resembled that in placebo recipients.

Concerning this clone: Antigen: not known.

TCRdb's copy holds only in-frame clones and misses some; the assay was immunoSEQ multiplex PCR. The sample holds under 150,000 clones, 86% seen once. Deletions cut 8 bases from V and 4 bases from J, with 8 bases between. The CDR3 totals 11 residues. Germline CDR1 is LGHDT and CDR2 is YNNKEL (reference sequence). Sequencing was performed on peripheral blood, taken after recovery from COVID-19. The TCR originated in a human donor who had recovered from COVID-19. J is TRBJ1-1 and V is TRBV3-1 (or the pseudogene TRBV3-2); a weak D match, TRBD1 (5 bases). In DNA form, the CDR3 reads TGTGCCAGCGGGGGTTTCACTGAAGCTTTCTTT. This sequence encodes CASGGFTEAFF.